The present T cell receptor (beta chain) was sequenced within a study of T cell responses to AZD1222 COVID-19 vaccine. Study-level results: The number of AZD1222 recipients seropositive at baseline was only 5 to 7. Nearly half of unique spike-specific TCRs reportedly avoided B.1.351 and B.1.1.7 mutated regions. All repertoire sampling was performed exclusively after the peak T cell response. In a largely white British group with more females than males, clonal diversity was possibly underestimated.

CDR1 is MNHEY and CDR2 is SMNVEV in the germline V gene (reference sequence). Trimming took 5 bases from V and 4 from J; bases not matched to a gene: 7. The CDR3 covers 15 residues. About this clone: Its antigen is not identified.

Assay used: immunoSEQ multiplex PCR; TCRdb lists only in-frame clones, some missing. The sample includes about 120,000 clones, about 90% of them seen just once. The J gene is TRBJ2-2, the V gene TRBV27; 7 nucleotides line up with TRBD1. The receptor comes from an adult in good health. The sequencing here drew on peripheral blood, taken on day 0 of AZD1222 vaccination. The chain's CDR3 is CASSARGQSTGELFF. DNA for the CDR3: TGTGCCAGCAGTGCAAGGGGACAGTCCACCGGGGAGCTGTTTTTT.